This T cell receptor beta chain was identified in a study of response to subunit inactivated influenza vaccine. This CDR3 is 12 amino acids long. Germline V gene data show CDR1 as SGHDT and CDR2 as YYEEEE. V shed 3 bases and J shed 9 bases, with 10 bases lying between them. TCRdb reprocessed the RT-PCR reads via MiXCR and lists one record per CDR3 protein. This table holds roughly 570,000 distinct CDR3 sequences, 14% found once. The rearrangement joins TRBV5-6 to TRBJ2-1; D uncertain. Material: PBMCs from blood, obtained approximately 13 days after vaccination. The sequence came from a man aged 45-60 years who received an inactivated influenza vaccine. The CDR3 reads CASSSPSGEQFF. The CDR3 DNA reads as TGTGCCAGCAGCTCCCCATCCGGTGAGCAGTTCTTC.